The 6 T cell receptor beta chains in this list originate from one sample, sequenced in a study of blood T cell repertoires in COVID-19. Clones were sequenced by immunoSEQ multiplex PCR, and TCRdb holds only the in-frame ones, with some missing. The repertoire holds some 350,000 clones, with about four fifths as singletons. The sequencing input was peripheral blood. The receptors shown here come from a man under 40 with active or convalescent COVID-19.

The chain employs TRBV29-1 and TRBJ1-2; D is possibly TRBD1 (6 bases). Deletions cut 5 bases from V and 3 bases from J, with 13 bases between. Germline V gene sequence: CDR1 SQVTM, CDR2 ANQGSEA. This CDR3 is built from 13 residues. Here the CDR3 DNA reads TGCAGCGTTCGGGCAGGGGATGACTATGGCTACACCTTC. Translated: CSVRAGDDYGYTF.

V is TRBV5-1 and J is TRBJ1-2, with D unresolved. V shed 3 bases and J shed 0 bases, with 6 bases lying between them. The germline V gene has CDR1 SGHRS and CDR2 YFSETQ. The CDR3 spans 13 residues. CDR3 DNA: TGCGCCAGCAGCTATAGTGCTAACTATGGCTACACCTTC. Translating gives CASSYSANYGYTF.

V gene TRBV4-3 combines with J gene TRBJ2-7; 8 bases match TRBD2. Germline CDR1 LGHNA, CDR2 YSLEER. This CDR3 is 15 amino acids long. V dropped 1 base and J dropped 3; count of bases not matched to a gene: 5. CDR3 sequence (DNA): TGCGCCAGCAGCCAAGCAGCACGGGGGGGCTACGAGCAGTACTTC. This translates into CASSQAARGGYEQYF.

The chain carries TRBV25-1 and TRBJ2-7, with 10 bases identical to TRBD1. This CDR3 spans 14 amino acids. Looked up from germline, CDR1 is MGHDK and CDR2 is SYGVNS. After removal of 4 bases from V and 3 bases from J, the junction contained 3 bases not matched to a gene. The DNA for the CDR3 is TGTGCCAGCAGTGGCCGGACAGGGGGCTACGAGCAGTACTTC. This encodes CASSGRTGGYEQYF.

V usage is TRBV18 and J usage is TRBJ2-7; D remains ambiguous. V gave up 2 bases and J gave up 5 bases, with 10 bases separating them. Germline-derived CDR1 and CDR2 are KGHSH and LQKENI. The CDR3 has 13 amino acids. The CDR3 DNA is TGTGCCAGCTCACCAAAGAGGCCAGACGAGCAGTACTTC. Encoded protein: CASSPKRPDEQYF.

V and J are TRBV7-2 and TRBJ2-7; possibly TRBD2 for D (6 bases). This CDR3 contains 17 residues. V was cut by 5 bases and J by 4 bases, with 24 bases left in between. Germline CDR1 and CDR2: SGHTA and FQGNSA. The CDR3, as DNA: TGTGCCAGCAGCGCTCTAGCGTCTAGCGACTCTCTTTACGAGCAGTACTTC. This gives the protein CASSALASSDSLYEQYF.